This record covers a single T cell receptor beta chain. Clones were read by immunoSEQ multiplex PCR, and TCRdb kept only the in-frame ones, dropping some. The table records some 70,000 clones, 79% of them present only once. Germline loops: CDR1 SGHDN, CDR2 FVKESK. V lost 0 bases, J lost 1 base, and 12 bases lay in between. The CDR3 runs to 16 residues. The record originates from a study of blood T cell repertoires in COVID-19. The sample comprised peripheral blood. J is TRBJ2-5 and V is TRBV14; TRBD2 might be the D (5 bases). The receptor comes from a woman aged 50 to 65 with acute or convalescent COVID-19. The CDR3 spells CASSQDLGVVQETQYF. The CDR3 nucleotides read TGTGCCAGCAGCCAAGATCTCGGGGTTGTCCAAGAGACCCAGTACTTC.